The clone carrying this T cell receptor (beta chain) was counted at least ten times. As yet, its antigen is unknown. V lost 3 bases, J lost 3 bases, and 8 bases lay in between. The germline CDR1 and CDR2 sequences are MDHEN and SYDVKM. The CDR3 totals 13 residues. This sample was included in a study of naive and memory T cell subsets. Study-wide results and limits: Over 95% of naive TCR sequences appeared only once after error correction, unlike memory subsets. Possibly reflecting memory cells re-expressing CD45RA, a few larger clonotypes occurred in naive repertoires, especially CD8.

An equimolar mix of two oligonucleotides served as the beta constant-region primer for TRBC1 and TRBC2. Ligated cDNA was amplified by four rounds of PCR with nested alpha and beta constant-region primers and SP2. TCRdb re-called the UMI-ligation and nested PCR reads with MiXCR, one entry per CDR3 protein. The repertoire holds 99,000 or so distinct CDR3 sequences, with about 14% as singletons. CMV status came from CD4+ T cell IFNgamma after overnight CMV lysate stimulation of fresh PBMCs. Cells stained for CD3, CD4, CD8, CD45RA, CD27 and viability were sorted into four CD45RA/CD27 subsets. This clonotype was obtained from a human donor in good health. The sequenced sample was naive CD8+ T cells from blood. The V call is TRBV28, the J call TRBJ1-1; no reliable D call. The CDR3 region has the DNA TGTGCCAGCAGTTTGGGTTTTGACACTGAAGCTTTCTTT. Encoded protein: CASSLGFDTEAFF. Based on the CDR3 plus reference TRBV28 and TRBJ1-1, the full variable domain is DVKVTQSSRYLVKRTGEKVFLECVQDMDHENMFWYRQDPGLGLRLIYFSYDVKMKEKGDIPEGYSVSREKKERFSLILESASTNQTSMYLCASSLGFDTEAFFGQGTRLTVV.